This T cell receptor (beta chain) is from a study of regulatory T cells in long-lasting Graves disease. The wider study: Graves' patients who were just diagnosed had used antithyroid drugs for under 3 months. Overall study findings and caveats: Persistent disease preferred TRBV28, TRBJ1-2 and TRBJ2-5; new disease, TRBV20-1 and TRBJ2-1.

V lost 0 bases and J lost 6, with 14 bases in between. CDR3 length equals 14 residues. CDR1 is GTSNPN and CDR2 is SVGIG in the germline V gene (reference sequence). Time point here: newly diagnosed GD, antithyroid drugs for less than 3 months. PBMC RNA served as the TCR library source. This clonotype was found many times. What it binds is not known. Construction of the TCR beta libraries employed iRepertoire HTBI primers in conjunction with Arm-PCR of CDR3 regions. A single record per CDR3 protein comes from TCRdb applying MiXCR to the multiplex PCR reads. The sample carries approximately 360,000 distinct CDR3 sequences, over 9.5% recorded once. Another study also made use of these data, one on T cells in Graves' hyperthyroidism and ophthalmopathy. That paper notes: Aged 18 to 65, the patients had hyperthyroidism that was newly diagnosed and had lasted under 2 months.

Sequences were derived from peripheral blood mononuclear cells (PBMCs), sampled at new diagnosis, from a patient treated with antithyroid drugs. The chain carries TRBV30 and TRBJ1-1; D not certain. This receptor was taken from a young woman with Graves disease. CDR3 loop: CAWSVLISGAEAFF. As DNA, the CDR3 is TGTGCCTGGAGTGTACTTATCTCAGGCGCTGAAGCTTTCTTT.